A single sample gave rise to the 24 T cell receptor beta chains below, sequenced in a study of beta chain features in type 1 diabetes. Expressed TCRB transcripts got sequenced, as all isolated RNA was reverse transcribed. The assay was immunoSEQ multiplex PCR, and TCRdb's table has in-frame clones only and misses some. The data show about 620,000 clones, 15% to 18% seen once. The sample was naive CD4+ T cells from blood. The receptor set was obtained from a man aged 18 to 30 in good health.

This clone was seen a few times. The chain combines TRBV4-3 with TRBJ1-4; no firm D call. Germline loops: CDR1 LGHNA, CDR2 YSLEER. The CDR3 is 15 amino acids. Between the trimmed V and J ends, which lost 4 bases and 5 bases, there was a span of 14 bases. CDR3 region: CASSPFGRLNEKLFF. CDR3 nucleotide sequence: TGCGCCAGCAGCCCATTCGGCAGGCTGAATGAAAAACTGTTTTTT.

In the case of this clone: Different DNA sequences within this sample yield the same CDR3. CDR3 protein: CASSLGQGTTYEQYF. The CDR3 nucleotides are TGTGCCAGCAGCCTGGGACAGGGGACTACCTACGAGCAGTACTTC. V usage is TRBV7-2 and J usage is TRBJ2-7; TRBD1 agrees at 10 bases. The CDR3 consists of 15 residues. The germline CDR1 and CDR2 sequences are SGHTA and FQGNSA. J lost 2 bases, V lost 5 bases, and 6 bases had no gene match.

The chain has TRBV6-5 and TRBJ2-7, with TRBD1 matching 10 bases. Germline V CDR1 and CDR2: MNHEY, SVGAGI. CDR3 length: 14 residues. V shed 6 bases, J shed 3 bases, and the junction held 5 bases outside the gene matches. The CDR3: CASRPGTGVYEQYF. CDR3 nucleotide sequence: TGTGCCAGCAGGCCCGGGACAGGGGTCTACGAGCAGTACTTC.

This clone was found a few times. V usage is TRBV5-1 and J usage is TRBJ2-7; D perhaps matches TRBD2 (6 bases). The germline gives CDR1 SGHRS, CDR2 YFSETQ. The V end was cut by 5 bases, the J end by 4 bases, with 13 bases between. The CDR3 totals 13 residues. The CDR3 region has the DNA TGCGCCAGCAGTTACGGACGGGGGTACGAGCAGTACTTC. As protein: CASSYGRGYEQYF.

Of note for this clone: Within the sample, other DNA sequences also encode this same CDR3. The chain has TRBV7-9 and TRBJ1-2, with a weak D call TRBD1 (5 bases). This CDR3 comprises 14 residues. Germline V gene sequence: CDR1 SEHNR, CDR2 FQNEAQ (reference sequence). The V and J ends lost 3 bases and 4 bases respectively, with 12 bases between them. CDR3 loop: CASSFSGTLYGYTF. CDR3 coding DNA: TGTGCCAGCAGCTTTTCCGGGACGCTCTATGGCTACACCTTC.

This clone was recorded many times. The chain couples TRBV10-3 to TRBJ2-1; 9 positions match TRBD2. J lost 7 bases, V lost 10 bases, and 11 bases had no gene match. The CDR3 loop spans 14 amino acids. The germline V gene encodes CDR1 ENHRY and CDR2 SYGVKD. The CDR3 nucleotides are TGTGCCACGTACCCCGGGACTAGCATGAATGAGCAGTTCTTC. Protein: CATYPGTSMNEQFF.

The V gene is TRBV2, the J gene TRBJ2-7; D is perhaps TRBD1 (6 bases). The germline V and J ends were trimmed by 6 bases and 2 bases, with 11 bases remaining between them. Germline lookup yields CDR1 SNHLY and CDR2 FYNNEI. CDR3 length: 13 amino acids. The CDR3 spells CASSDQGPYEQYF. As DNA, the CDR3 is TGTGCCAGCAGCGATCAGGGGCCCTACGAGCAGTACTTC. Full variable domain (remainder filled in from reference TRBV2 and TRBJ2-7): EPEVTQTPSHQVTQMGQEVILRCVPISNHLYFYWYRQILGQKVEFLVSFYNNEISEKSEIFDDQFSVERPDGSNFTLKIRSTKLEDSAMYFCASSDQGPYEQYFGPGTRLTVT.

The V gene is TRBV2, the J gene TRBJ2-1; TRBD1 is a possible D gene (6 bases). Germline CDR1 and CDR2: SNHLY and FYNNEI. V lost 8 bases to trimming and J lost 5 bases, with 13 bases between them. The CDR3 spans 13 residues. In DNA, the CDR3 is TGTGCCAGCTCCGGACAGAGAAACAATGAGCAGTTCTTC. Encoded protein: CASSGQRNNEQFF.

This chain joins TRBV4-2 and TRBJ2-5; 14 nucleotides match TRBD2. The CDR3 has 19 residues. V was pared by 3 bases and J by 0 bases, with 9 bases of the junction left unmatched. Germline values: CDR1 LGHNA, CDR2 YNFKEQ. For the CDR3, the DNA is TGTGCCAGCAGCCAGAGGACTAGCGGGGGGCGATTGTACCAAGAGACCCAGTACTTC. This gives the protein CASSQRTSGGRLYQETQYF.

This clone was seen a handful of times. The gene calls are TRBV5-1 and TRBJ2-1; unclear D gene. Trimming stripped 4 bases from V and 6 bases from J, with 8 bases between. The germline CDR1 and CDR2 sequences are SGHRS and YFSETQ. This CDR3 comprises 12 residues. This CDR3 is CASSQAFNEQFF. For the CDR3, the DNA is TGCGCCAGCAGCCAAGCTTTCAATGAGCAGTTCTTC.

The chain carries TRBV5-5 and TRBJ1-6, with no clear D. The CDR3 is made up of 16 amino acids. Per germline, CDR1 SGHKS and CDR2 YYEKEE (reference sequence). V lost 2 bases, J lost 5 bases, and 14 bases lay in between. CDR3 residues: CASSFRWKADNSPLHF. The CDR3, as DNA: TGTGCCAGCAGCTTCCGGTGGAAAGCTGATAATTCACCCCTCCACTTT. Based on the CDR3 plus reference TRBV5-5 and TRBJ1-6, the full variable domain is DAGVTQSPTHLIKTRGQQVTLRCSPISGHKSVSWYQQVLGQGPQFIFQYYEKEERGRGNFPDRFSARQFPNYSSELNVNALLLGDSALYLCASSFRWKADNSPLHFGNGTRLTVT.

This clone has more than one count but fewer than ten. This chain links TRBV28 with TRBJ2-4; D possibly matches TRBD1 or TRBD2 (6 bases each). The CDR3 has 15 residues. Trimming left V 6 bases short and J 5 bases short, with 17 bases between. The germline V gene encodes CDR1 MDHEN and CDR2 SYDVKM. CDR3 nucleotide sequence: TGTGCCAGCAGCCCGCTGACTAGGGGGGAAAACATTCAGTACTTC. Translating it yields CASSPLTRGENIQYF.

This clone was observed a handful of times. The chain links TRBV10-3 to TRBJ2-3; perhaps TRBD2 as D (6 bases). The CDR3 is 15 residues long. From germline, CDR1 is ENHRY and CDR2 SYGVKD. Trimming left V 6 bases short and J 0 bases short, with 13 bases between. The CDR3 DNA is TGTGCCATCAGCCCGTGGGGGGTCAGCACAGATACGCAGTATTTT. Translating it yields CAISPWGVSTDTQYF.

This clone was seen more than once but under ten times. The rearrangement uses TRBV11-3 and TRBJ2-3, with 7 bases aligning to TRBD2. The CDR3 covers 17 residues. Germline assignment: CDR1 SGHNT and CDR2 YENEEA. The V and J ends lost 5 bases and 1 base, in that order; junction bases with no gene match: 12. CDR3: CASSPGLGLSGTDTQYF. For the CDR3, the DNA is TGTGCCAGCAGCCCAGGACTAGGGTTGAGCGGCACAGATACGCAGTATTTT.

This clone turned up a few times. This chain connects TRBV18 to TRBJ2-7; 13 bases agree with TRBD2. This CDR3 comprises 15 residues. V shed 6 bases, J shed 4 bases, and the junction held 6 bases outside the gene matches. The germline V gene has CDR1 KGHSH and CDR2 LQKENI. CDR3 sequence: CASSGGTSGTYEQYF. CDR3 nucleotide sequence: TGTGCCAGCTCGGGAGGGACTAGCGGGACTTACGAGCAGTACTTC.

V usage is TRBV18 and J usage is TRBJ1-4; D is unclear. Germline CDR1 and CDR2: KGHSH and LQKENI. V was cut by 3 bases and J by 3 bases, with 8 bases left in between. The CDR3 spans 14 residues. CDR3 region: CASSPGLSNEKLFF. The CDR3 nucleotides are TGTGCCAGCTCACCGGGGTTGTCTAATGAAAAACTGTTTTTT.

Written as DNA, the CDR3 is TGTGCCAGCAGCTTACGGTCCAACTATGGCTACACCTTC. It is translated as CASSLRSNYGYTF. The chain is built from TRBV7-2 and TRBJ1-2; no definite D call. The CDR3 totals 13 residues. Germline V gene lookup returns CDR1 SGHTA and CDR2 FQGNSA. V was pared by 2 bases and J by 2 bases, with 6 bases between.

Note on this clone: Other nucleotide sequences in the sample specify the same CDR3. The J gene is TRBJ1-2, the V gene TRBV7-2; D is ambiguous. The germline V and J ends were trimmed by 1 base and 2 bases, with 8 bases remaining between them. The CDR3 totals 14 residues. Germline CDR1 and CDR2: SGHTA and FQGNSA. CDR3 coding DNA: TGTGCCAGCAGCTTAGGTTCCGGGAACTATGGCTACACCTTC. Translation: CASSLGSGNYGYTF.

The genes are TRBV6-1 and TRBJ1-5; D may be TRBD1 (5 bases). Germline values: CDR1 MNHNS, CDR2 SASEGT. V lost 6 bases to trimming and J lost 7 bases, with 16 bases between them. CDR3 length: 14 residues. The CDR3 nucleotides are TGTGCCAGCAGGGGTCTGGGCGGGGGGCAGCCCCAGCATTTT. Its protein product is CASRGLGGGQPQHF.

This chain connects TRBV7-9 to TRBJ2-5; 10 nucleotides agree with TRBD1. The better agreement between TRBJ2-7 and the DNA end casts doubt on the J call. CDR1 is SEHNR and CDR2 is FQNEAQ in the germline V gene (reference sequence). This CDR3 region has 14 residues. The CDR3 region is CASSLGGQGYEQYF. The CDR3 region has the DNA TGTGCCAGCAGCTTGGGGGGACAGGGGTACGAGCAGTACTTC.

This clone was detected only a few times. This chain joins TRBV21-1 and TRBJ2-1; the listed D gene, TRBD2, was not tested against the DNA. TRBV21-1 is tagged as a pseudogene. This CDR3 is built from 17 residues. The CDR3 coding sequence is TGTGCCAGCAGCAACCCGATTCGGCTAGTTTTTTACAATGAGCAGTTCTTC. This encodes CASSNPIRLVFYNEQFF.

V is TRBV7-2 and J is TRBJ2-3; 8 bases are a match to TRBD2. V gave up 5 bases and J gave up 0 bases; unmatched junction bases: 7. Germline lookup yields CDR1 SGHTA and CDR2 FQGNSA. The CDR3 spans 16 residues. CDR3 coding DNA: TGTGCCAGCAGCGGACGGGCTAGCGGGAGCACAGATACGCAGTATTTT. This encodes CASSGRASGSTDTQYF.

This sequence joins TRBV7-2 and TRBJ1-1; 10 nucleotides match TRBD1. The V gene's germline CDR1 is SGHTA and CDR2 FQGNSA. V gave up 3 bases and J gave up 6 bases; unmatched junction bases: 4. The CDR3 extends over 14 amino acids. The CDR3 DNA reads as TGTGCCAGCAGCTTGGCGGGACAGGGGTCTGAAGCTTTCTTT. It yields the protein CASSLAGQGSEAFF.

This chain joins TRBV6-5 and TRBJ2-1; the match to TRBD2 covers 10 bases. This CDR3 has 16 amino acids. The V gene's germline CDR1 is MNHEY and CDR2 SVGAGI. V shed 0 bases and J 7 bases; nucleotides not matched to a gene: 6. The DNA for the CDR3 is TGTGCCAGCAGTTACTCAGTAGCGGGAGGCGGGAATGAGCAGTTCTTC. This sequence encodes CASSYSVAGGGNEQFF.